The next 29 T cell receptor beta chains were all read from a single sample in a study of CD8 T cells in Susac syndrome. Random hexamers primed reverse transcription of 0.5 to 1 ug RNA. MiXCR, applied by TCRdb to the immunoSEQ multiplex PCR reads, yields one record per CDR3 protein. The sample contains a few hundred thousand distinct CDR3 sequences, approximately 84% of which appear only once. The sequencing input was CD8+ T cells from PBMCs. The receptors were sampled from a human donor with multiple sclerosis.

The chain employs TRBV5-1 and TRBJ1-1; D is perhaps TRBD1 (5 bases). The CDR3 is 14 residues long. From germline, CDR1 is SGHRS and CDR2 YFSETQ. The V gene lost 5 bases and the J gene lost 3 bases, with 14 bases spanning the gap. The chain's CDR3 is CASRGQGLDTEAFF. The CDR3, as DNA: TGCGCCAGCAGGGGTCAGGGCCTGGACACTGAAGCTTTCTTT.

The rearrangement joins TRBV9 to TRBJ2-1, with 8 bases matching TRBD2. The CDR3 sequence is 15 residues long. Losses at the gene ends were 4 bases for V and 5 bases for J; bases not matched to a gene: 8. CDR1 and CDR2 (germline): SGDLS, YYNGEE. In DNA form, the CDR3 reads TGTGCCAGCAGCATTAGCGGGATAGGGCACAATGAGCAGTTCTTC. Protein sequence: CASSISGIGHNEQFF. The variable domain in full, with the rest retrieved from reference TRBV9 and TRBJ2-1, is DSGVTQTPKHLITATGQRVTLRCSPRSGDLSVYWYQQSLDQGLQFLIQYYNGEERAKGNILERFSAQQFPDLHSELNLSSLELGDSALYFCASSISGIGHNEQFFGPGTRLTVL.

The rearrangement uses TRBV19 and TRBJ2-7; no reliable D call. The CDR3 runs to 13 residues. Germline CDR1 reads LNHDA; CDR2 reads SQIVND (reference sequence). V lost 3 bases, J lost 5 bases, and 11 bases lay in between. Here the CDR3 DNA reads TGTGCCAGTAGTATCGTACTACTGGACGAGCAGTACTTC. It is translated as CASSIVLLDEQYF.

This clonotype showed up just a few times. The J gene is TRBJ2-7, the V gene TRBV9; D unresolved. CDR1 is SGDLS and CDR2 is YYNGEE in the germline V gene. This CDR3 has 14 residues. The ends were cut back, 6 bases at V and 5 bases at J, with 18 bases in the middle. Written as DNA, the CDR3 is TGTGCCAGCAACGAGGACGGGTCCGGAGACGAGCAGTACTTC. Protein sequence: CASNEDGSGDEQYF.

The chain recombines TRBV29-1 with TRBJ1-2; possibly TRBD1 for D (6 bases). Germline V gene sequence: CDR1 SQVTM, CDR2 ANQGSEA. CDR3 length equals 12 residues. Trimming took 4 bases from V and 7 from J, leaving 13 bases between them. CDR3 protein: CSVGSGAGGYTF. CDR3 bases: TGCAGCGTTGGTTCAGGGGCTGGTGGCTACACCTTC.

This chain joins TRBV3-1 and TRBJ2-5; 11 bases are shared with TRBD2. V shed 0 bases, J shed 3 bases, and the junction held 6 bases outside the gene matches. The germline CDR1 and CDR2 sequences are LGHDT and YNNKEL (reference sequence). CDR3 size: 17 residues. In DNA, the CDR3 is TGTGCCAGCAGCCAAGACCTTAGCGGGAGGGCCGAAGAGACCCAGTACTTC. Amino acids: CASSQDLSGRAEETQYF.

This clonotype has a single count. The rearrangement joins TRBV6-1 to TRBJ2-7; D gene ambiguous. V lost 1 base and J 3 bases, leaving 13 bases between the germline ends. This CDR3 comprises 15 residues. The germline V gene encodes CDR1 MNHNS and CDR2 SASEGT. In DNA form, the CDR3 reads TGTGCCAGCAGTGAAGACAGATTCAGCCACTACGAGCAGTACTTC. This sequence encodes CASSEDRFSHYEQYF.

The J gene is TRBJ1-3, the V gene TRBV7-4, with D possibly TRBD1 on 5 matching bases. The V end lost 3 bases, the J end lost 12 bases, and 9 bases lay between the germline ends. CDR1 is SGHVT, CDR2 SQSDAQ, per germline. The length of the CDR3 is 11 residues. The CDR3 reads CASSFRANIYF. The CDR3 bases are TGTGCCAGCAGCTTCAGGGCCAACATATATTTT.

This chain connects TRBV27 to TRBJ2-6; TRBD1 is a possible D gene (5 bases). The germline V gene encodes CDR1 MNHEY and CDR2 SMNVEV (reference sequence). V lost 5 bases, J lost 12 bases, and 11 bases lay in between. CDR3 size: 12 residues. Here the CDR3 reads CASSPPGSVLTF. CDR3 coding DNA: TGTGCCAGCAGTCCCCCAGGGTCCGTCCTGACTTTC.

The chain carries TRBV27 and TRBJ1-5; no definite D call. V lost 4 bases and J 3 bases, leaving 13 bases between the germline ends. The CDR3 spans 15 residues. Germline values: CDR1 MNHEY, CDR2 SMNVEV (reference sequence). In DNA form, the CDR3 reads TGTGCCAGCAGTTCGCTAGACGGAATCAATCAGCCCCAGCATTTT. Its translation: CASSSLDGINQPQHF.

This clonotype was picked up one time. In DNA form, the CDR3 reads TGTGCCAGCAGCGTAGGGCTACGCTCCTACGAGCAGTACTTC. Translating it yields CASSVGLRSYEQYF. V is TRBV9 and J is TRBJ2-7; the D is unclear. The CDR3 loop spans 14 amino acids. The germline gives CDR1 SGDLS, CDR2 YYNGEE. V dropped 0 bases and J dropped 0 bases, with 7 bases sitting between them.

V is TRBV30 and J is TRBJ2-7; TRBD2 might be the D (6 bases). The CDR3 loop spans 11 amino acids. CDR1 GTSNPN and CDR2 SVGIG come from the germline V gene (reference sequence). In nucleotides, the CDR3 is TGTGCTGGAGGGTCTAGGCGAGAGCAGTACTTC. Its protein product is CAGGSRREQYF.

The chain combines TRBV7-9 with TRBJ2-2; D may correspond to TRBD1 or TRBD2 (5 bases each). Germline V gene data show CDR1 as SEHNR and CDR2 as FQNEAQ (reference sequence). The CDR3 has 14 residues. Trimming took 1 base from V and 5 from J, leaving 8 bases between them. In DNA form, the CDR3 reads TGTGCCAGCAGCTTAGAGAGGGGAACCGGGGAGCTGTTTTTT. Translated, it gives CASSLERGTGELFF.

CDR3 coding DNA: TGTGCCAGCGTCGGGCGAGCTTGGGAGCAGTACTTC. It yields the protein CASVGRAWEQYF. The genes are TRBV27 and TRBJ2-7; D call uncertain. CDR1 is MNHEY and CDR2 is SMNVEV in the germline V gene (reference sequence). This CDR3 spans 12 amino acids. V shed 8 bases and J shed 7 bases, with 15 bases lying between them.

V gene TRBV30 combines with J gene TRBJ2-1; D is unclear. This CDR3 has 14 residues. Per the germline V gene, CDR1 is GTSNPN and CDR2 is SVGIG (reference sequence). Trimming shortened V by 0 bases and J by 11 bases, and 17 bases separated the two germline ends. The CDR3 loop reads CAWSVTRSQLQQFF. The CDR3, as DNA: TGTGCCTGGAGTGTCACAAGGTCGCAATTGCAGCAGTTCTTC.

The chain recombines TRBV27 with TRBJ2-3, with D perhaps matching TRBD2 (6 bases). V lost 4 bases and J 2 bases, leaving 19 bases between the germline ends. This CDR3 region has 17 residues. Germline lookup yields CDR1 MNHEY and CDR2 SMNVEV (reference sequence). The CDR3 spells CASSSRTAQGLTDTQYF. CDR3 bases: TGTGCCAGCAGTTCCCGCACAGCCCAGGGACTCACAGATACGCAGTATTTT.

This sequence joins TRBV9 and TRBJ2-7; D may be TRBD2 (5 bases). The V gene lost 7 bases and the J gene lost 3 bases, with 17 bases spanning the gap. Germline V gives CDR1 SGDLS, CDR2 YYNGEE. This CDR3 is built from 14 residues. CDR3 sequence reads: CASGPGGGGYEQYF. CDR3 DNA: TGTGCCAGCGGTCCGGGTGGAGGCGGCTACGAGCAGTACTTC. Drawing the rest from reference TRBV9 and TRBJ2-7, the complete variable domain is DSGVTQTPKHLITATGQRVTLRCSPRSGDLSVYWYQQSLDQGLQFLIQYYNGEERAKGNILERFSAQQFPDLHSELNLSSLELGDSALYFCASGPGGGGYEQYFGPGTRLTVT.

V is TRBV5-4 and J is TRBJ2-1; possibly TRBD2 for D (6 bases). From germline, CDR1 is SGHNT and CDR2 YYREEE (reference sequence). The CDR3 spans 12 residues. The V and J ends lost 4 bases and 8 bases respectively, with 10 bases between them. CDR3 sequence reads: CASSPWGDEQFF. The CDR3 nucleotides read TGTGCCAGCAGCCCCTGGGGGGATGAGCAGTTCTTC.

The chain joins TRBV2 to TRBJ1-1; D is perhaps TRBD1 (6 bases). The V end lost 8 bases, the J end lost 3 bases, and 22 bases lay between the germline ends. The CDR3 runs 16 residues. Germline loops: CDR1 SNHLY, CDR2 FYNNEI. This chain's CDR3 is CASPGGNREGDTEAFF. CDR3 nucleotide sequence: TGTGCCAGCCCCGGGGGGAACAGGGAGGGGGACACTGAAGCTTTCTTT.

Here the CDR3 reads CASSVAPWNTEAFF. The CDR3 DNA reads as TGTGCCAGTAGTGTCGCCCCTTGGAACACTGAAGCTTTCTTT. The chain links TRBV19 to TRBJ1-1; D unclear. V lost 5 bases and J lost 1, with 11 bases in between. The germline gives CDR1 LNHDA, CDR2 SQIVND (reference sequence). The CDR3 is 14 amino acids.

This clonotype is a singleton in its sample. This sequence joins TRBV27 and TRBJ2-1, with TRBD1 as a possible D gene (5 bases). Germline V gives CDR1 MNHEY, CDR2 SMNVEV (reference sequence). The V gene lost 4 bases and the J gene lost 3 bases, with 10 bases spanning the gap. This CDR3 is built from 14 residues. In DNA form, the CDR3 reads TGTGCCAGCAGTTCAGACAGATTCTACAATGAGCAGTTCTTC. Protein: CASSSDRFYNEQFF.

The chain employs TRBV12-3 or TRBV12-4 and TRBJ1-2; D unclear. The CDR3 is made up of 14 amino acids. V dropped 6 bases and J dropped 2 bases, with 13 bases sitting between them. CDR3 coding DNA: TGTGCCAGCAGCCTTTATCCGGGAAACTATGGCTACACCTTC. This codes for CASSLYPGNYGYTF.

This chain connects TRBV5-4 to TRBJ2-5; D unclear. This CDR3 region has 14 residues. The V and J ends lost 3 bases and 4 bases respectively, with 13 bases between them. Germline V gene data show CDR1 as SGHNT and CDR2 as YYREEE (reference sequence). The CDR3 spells CASSWERAGETQYF. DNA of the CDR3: TGTGCCAGCAGCTGGGAAAGGGCCGGAGAGACCCAGTACTTC.

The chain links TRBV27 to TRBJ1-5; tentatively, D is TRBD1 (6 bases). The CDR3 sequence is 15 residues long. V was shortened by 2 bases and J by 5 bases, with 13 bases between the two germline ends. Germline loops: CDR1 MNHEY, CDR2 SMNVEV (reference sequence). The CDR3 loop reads CASSLTGIMYQPQHF. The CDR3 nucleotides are TGTGCCAGCAGTTTAACAGGGATAATGTATCAGCCCCAGCATTTT.

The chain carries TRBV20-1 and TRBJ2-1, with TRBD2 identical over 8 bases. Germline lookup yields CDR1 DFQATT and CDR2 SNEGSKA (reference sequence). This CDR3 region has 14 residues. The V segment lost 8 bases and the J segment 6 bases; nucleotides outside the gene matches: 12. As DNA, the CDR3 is TGCAGTCCCCAGCGGGGCGGGAGGACCAATGAGCAGTTCTTC. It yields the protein CSPQRGGRTNEQFF.

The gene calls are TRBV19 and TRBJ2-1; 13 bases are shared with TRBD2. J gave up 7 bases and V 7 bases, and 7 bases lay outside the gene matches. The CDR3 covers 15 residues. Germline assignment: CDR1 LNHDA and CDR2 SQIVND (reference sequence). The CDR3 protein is CASTPGLAGFNEQFF. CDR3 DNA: TGTGCCAGTACCCCGGGACTAGCGGGATTTAATGAGCAGTTCTTC.

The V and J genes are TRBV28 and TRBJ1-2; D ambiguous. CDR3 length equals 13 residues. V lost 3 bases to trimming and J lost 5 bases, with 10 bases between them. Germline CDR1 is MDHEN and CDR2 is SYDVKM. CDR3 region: CASSFVTPYGYTF. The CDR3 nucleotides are TGTGCCAGCAGTTTTGTAACCCCTTATGGCTACACCTTC.

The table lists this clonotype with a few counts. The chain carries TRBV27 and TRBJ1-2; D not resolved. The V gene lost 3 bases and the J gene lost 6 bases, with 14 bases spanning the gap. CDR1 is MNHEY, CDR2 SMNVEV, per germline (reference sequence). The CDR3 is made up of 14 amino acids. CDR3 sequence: CASSFVPGKDGYTF. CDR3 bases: TGTGCCAGCAGTTTCGTACCGGGAAAGGATGGCTACACCTTC.

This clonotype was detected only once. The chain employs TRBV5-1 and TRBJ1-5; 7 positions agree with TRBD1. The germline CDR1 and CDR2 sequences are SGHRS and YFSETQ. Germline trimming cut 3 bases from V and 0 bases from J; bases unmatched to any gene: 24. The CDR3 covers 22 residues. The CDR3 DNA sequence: TGCGCCAGCAGCTCCCGGGACAGCTTATATCCCATCCGCAGGGATAGCAATCAGCCCCAGCATTTT. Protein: CASSSRDSLYPIRRDSNQPQHF.